This T cell receptor beta chain was profiled in a study of read filtering for tumor transcriptome and immune sequencing. From about 400 ng of RNA, a library with molecular barcoded alpha/delta and beta/gamma adaptors was made. From the reads, TCRdb called clonotypes with MiXCR, one entry per CDR3 protein. The table has more than 35,000 distinct CDR3 sequences, about 12% seen once. Germline values: CDR1 SNHLY, CDR2 FYNNEI. The CDR3 spans 12 residues. Trimming stripped 8 bases from V and 8 bases from J, with 15 bases between. The table lists this clonotype with many counts. The antigen remains undetermined. General study results and limits: This fraction held mixed bone marrow immune cells after CD138-negative sorting.

The chain couples TRBV2 to TRBJ2-5, with D hard to call. This receptor was taken from a donor over 35 with multiple myeloma. The sequenced material came from a population of CD138-negative cells sorted from bone marrow. In DNA, the CDR3 is TGTGCCAGCCTCCGGCCCCTCGAAACCCAGTACTTC. Translated: CASLRPLETQYF.